The clone carrying this T cell receptor (beta chain) has at least ten counts. Template switching supplied a universal primer site; unique molecular identifiers were carried on the cDNA. TCRdb redid the calling of the 5' RACE reads with MiXCR, one entry per CDR3 protein. The table shows over 200,000 distinct CDR3 sequences, with around 10% occurring only once. These data are taken from a study of identical twins. V was cut by 1 base and J by 2 bases, with 21 bases left in between. This CDR3 is built from 18 residues. This TCR came from a young woman in good health. Sample: memory (CD45RO+) T cells sorted from blood. V usage is TRBV12-3 or TRBV12-4 and J usage is TRBJ2-7, with D possibly being TRBD1 or TRBD2 (5 bases each). CDR3: CASSLGTWYKGEPYEQYF. CDR3 nucleotide sequence: TGTGCCAGCAGTTTAGGGACTTGGTATAAAGGGGAACCCTACGAGCAGTACTTC.